The 2 T cell receptor beta chains presented below share a single source sample, sequenced in a study of blood T cell repertoires in COVID-19. TCRdb's copy holds only in-frame clones and misses some; the assay was immunoSEQ multiplex PCR. Of about 200,000 clones in the sample, about 90% are singletons; the top ten hold 2% to 2.5%. Sequenced: peripheral blood. Source of these receptors: a woman between 45 and 65 years old with acute or convalescent COVID-19.

The chain joins TRBV4-2 to TRBJ1-6; a possible D gene is TRBD1 (6 bases). The V end was cut by 0 bases, the J end by 7 bases, with 19 bases between. This CDR3 contains 18 residues. CDR1 and CDR2 (germline): LGHNA, YNFKEQ. As DNA, the CDR3 is TGTGCCAGCAGCCAAGATCTGCCAAGTTGGACAGCGAATTCACCCCTCCACTTT. Its translation: CASSQDLPSWTANSPLHF.

This rearrangement joins TRBV7-2 to TRBJ2-5; D may be TRBD2 (5 bases). The germline CDR1 and CDR2 sequences are SGHTA and FQGNSA. CDR3 length equals 13 residues. V was clipped by 7 bases and J by 1 base, with 10 bases between them. CDR3 nucleotides: TGTGCCAGCAAAGACTACCTCCAAGAGACCCAGTACTTC. Its protein product is CASKDYLQETQYF.